The entry below describes one T cell receptor (beta chain). Measured with immunoSEQ multiplex PCR; TCRdb has only the in-frame clones, and not every one. Here the sample spans more than 80,000 clones, 90% to 95% being singletons. The entry originates in a study of T cell changes during pregnancy in multiple sclerosis. The germline V and J ends were trimmed by 5 bases and 5 bases, with 21 bases remaining between them. The CDR3 is 16 residues long. The germline CDR1 and CDR2 sequences are MDHEN and SYDVKM. This chain connects TRBV28 to TRBJ1-2; no definite D call. The source is a female donor with multiple sclerosis, enrolled in a pregnancy study. The starting material was peripheral blood, obtained in the second trimester of pregnancy. CDR3 in amino acids: CASSPPGRVAAYGYTF. CDR3 DNA sequence: TGTGCCAGCAGTCCTCCGGGGAGGGTGGCCGCTTATGGCTACACCTTC.